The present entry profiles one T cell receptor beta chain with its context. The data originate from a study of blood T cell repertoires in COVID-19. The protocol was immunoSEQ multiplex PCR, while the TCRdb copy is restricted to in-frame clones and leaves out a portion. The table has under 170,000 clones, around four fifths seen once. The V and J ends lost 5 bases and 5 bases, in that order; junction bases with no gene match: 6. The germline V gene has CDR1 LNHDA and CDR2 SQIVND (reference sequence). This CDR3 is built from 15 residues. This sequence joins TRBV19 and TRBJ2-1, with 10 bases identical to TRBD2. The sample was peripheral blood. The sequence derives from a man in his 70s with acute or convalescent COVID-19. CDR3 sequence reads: CASSGRLAGDNEQFF. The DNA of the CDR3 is TGTGCCAGTAGTGGGCGGCTAGCGGGAGACAATGAGCAGTTCTTC.